This paragraph covers one T cell receptor (beta chain) sequence. What it recognizes is unknown. The PCR was carried out with 60 Vbeta primers and 13 Jbeta primers. Only in-frame clones appear in the TCRdb table, and some are missing; sequencing was by immunoSEQ multiplex PCR. The specimen's table records about 200,000 clones. This entry belongs to a study of cytomegalovirus exposure and HLA in healthy donors. In the study overall: Unique TCRs from HLA-typed donors, around 79 million of them, were held in an early data release. The study's findings and limits: In a later analysis, CMV-associated beta chains were mostly HLA-associated, it appeared.

Sequenced sample: PBMCs. The clonotype was recovered from a boy aged 5-17 years in good health and CMV-seronegative.

CDR3 in DNA: TGTGCCAGCACATCCCCGGTGGGCGGAGGAGAGACCCAGTACTTC. It codes for CASTSPVGGGETQYF. The chain carries TRBV28 and TRBJ2-5, with D possibly matching TRBD2 (5 bases). Trimming left V 7 bases short and J 4 bases short, with 19 bases between. Germline-derived CDR1 and CDR2 are MDHEN and SYDVKM. CDR3 size: 15 residues.